This T cell receptor (beta chain) stems from a study of blood T cell repertoires in COVID-19. Background on the study: COVID-19 samples, acute and convalescent, were from the United States, Italy and Spain.

Losses at the gene ends were 5 bases for V and 2 bases for J; bases not matched to a gene: 3. Germline V gives CDR1 LNHDA, CDR2 SQIVND (reference sequence). The CDR3 is 16 amino acids. Assay: immunoSEQ multiplex PCR; the TCRdb copy retains only in-frame clones and omits some. The sample consists of 150,000 to 200,000 clones, approximately 90% of them appearing once. The chain links TRBV19 to TRBJ2-6, with TRBD1 matching 10 bases. The sample consisted of peripheral blood. The receptor was derived from a human donor in a cohort sampled during active COVID-19. The CDR3 loop reads CASSPGTGAGANVLTF. The CDR3 DNA is TGTGCCAGTAGTCCCGGGACAGGGGCTGGGGCCAACGTCCTGACTTTC.